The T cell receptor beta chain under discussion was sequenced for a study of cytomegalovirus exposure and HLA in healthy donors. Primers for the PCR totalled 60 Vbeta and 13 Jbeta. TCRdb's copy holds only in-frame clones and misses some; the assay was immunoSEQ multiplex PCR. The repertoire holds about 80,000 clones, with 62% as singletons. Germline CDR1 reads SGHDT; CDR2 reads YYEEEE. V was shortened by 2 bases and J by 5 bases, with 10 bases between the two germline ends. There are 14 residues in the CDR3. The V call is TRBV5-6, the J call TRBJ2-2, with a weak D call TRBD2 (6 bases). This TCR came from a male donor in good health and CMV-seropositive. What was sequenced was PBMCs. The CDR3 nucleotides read TGTGCCAGCAGCTTCGGGGGTTATACCGGGGAGCTGTTTTTT. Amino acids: CASSFGGYTGELFF.